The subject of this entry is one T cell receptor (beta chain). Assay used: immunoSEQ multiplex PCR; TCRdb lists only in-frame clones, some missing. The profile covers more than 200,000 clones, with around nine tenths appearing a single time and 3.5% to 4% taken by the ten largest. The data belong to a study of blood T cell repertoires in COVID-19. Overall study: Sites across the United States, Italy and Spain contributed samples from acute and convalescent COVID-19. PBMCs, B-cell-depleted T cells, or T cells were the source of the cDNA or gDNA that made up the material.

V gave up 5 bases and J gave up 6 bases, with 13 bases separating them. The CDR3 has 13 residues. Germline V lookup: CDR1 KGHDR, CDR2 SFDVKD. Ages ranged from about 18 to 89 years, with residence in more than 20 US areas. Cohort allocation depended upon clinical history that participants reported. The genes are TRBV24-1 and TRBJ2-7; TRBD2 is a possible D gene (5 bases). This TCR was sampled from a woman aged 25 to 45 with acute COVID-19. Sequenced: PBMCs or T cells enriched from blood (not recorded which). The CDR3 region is CATSGSGWTEQYF. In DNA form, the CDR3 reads TGTGCCACCAGTGGTTCGGGGTGGACCGAGCAGTACTTC.